This TCR beta chain emerged from a study of blood T cells in healthy people across ages. As for the study in general: About one barcoded beta molecule was captured per two T cells (by template switching).

Donor samples were obtained from healthy Caucasian individuals from Russia, aged about 6 to 95. PBMCs, at least 7 million per sample, were isolated. This CDR3 has 14 residues. V lost 4 bases to trimming and J lost 0 bases, with 9 bases between them. Germline-derived CDR1 and CDR2 are KGHSH and LQKENI. Study conclusions and caveats: Diversity was higher, and naive CD4+ cells more numerous, in long-lived donors than in aged donors.

This clonotype showed up just a few times. Its target is not known. Combining a sample-barcoded 5' primer with a J-beta primer mix, a second PCR ran for roughly 6 to 12 cycles. Each CDR3 protein gets one entry after TCRdb re-called the 5' RACE reads with MiXCR. The table lists around 800,000 distinct CDR3 sequences, more than 40% of them singletons. The specimen sequenced was blood. The clonotype comes from a man in his fifties or sixties in good health. V and J are TRBV18 and TRBJ1-2; D uncertain. The CDR3 is CASSQDRSNYGYTF. The CDR3 region has the DNA TGTGCCAGCTCACAAGACCGCTCTAACTATGGCTACACCTTC.